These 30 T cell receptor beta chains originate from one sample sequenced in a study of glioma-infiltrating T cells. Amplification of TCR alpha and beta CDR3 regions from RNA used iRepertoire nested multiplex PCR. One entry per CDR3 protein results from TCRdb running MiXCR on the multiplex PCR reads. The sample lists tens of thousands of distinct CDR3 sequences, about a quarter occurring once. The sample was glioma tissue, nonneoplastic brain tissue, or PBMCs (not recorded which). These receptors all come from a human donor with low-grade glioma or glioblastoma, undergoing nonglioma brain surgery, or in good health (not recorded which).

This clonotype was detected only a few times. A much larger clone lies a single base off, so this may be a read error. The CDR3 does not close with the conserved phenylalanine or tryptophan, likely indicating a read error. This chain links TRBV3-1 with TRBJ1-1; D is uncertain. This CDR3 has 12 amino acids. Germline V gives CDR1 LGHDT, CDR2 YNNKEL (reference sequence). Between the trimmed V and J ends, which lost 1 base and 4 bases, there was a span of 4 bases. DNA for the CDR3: TGTGCCAGCAGCCAAGTGCCCACTGAAGCTTTCCTT. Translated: CASSQVPTEAFL.

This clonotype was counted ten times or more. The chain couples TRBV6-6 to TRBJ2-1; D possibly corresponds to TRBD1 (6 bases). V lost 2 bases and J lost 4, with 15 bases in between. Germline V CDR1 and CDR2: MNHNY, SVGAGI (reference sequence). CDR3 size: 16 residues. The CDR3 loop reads CASSYTRQVRYNEQFF. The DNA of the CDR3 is TGTGCCAGCAGTTACACAAGACAGGTTCGGTACAATGAGCAGTTCTTC.

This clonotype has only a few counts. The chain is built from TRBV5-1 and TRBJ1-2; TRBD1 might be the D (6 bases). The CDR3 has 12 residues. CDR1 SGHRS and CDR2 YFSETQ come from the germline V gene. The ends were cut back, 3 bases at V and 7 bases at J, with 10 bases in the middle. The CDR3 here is CASSSLRGGYTF. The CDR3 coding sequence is TGCGCCAGCAGCTCGCTCAGGGGTGGCTACACCTTC. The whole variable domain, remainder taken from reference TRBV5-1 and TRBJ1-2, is KAGVTQTPRYLIKTRGQQVTLSCSPISGHRSVSWYQQTPGQGLQFLFEYFSETQRNKGNFPGRFSGRQFSNSRSEMNVSTLELGDSALYLCASSSLRGGYTFGSGTRLTVV.

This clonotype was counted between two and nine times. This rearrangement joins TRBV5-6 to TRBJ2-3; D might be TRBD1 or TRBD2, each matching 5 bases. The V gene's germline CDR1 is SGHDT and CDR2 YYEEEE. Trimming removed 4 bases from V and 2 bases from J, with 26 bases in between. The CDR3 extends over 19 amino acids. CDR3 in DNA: TGTGCCAGCAGCAAGTACGGTTCGAGGGGAAGGGGCTACACAGATACGCAGTATTTT. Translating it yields CASSKYGSRGRGYTDTQYF.

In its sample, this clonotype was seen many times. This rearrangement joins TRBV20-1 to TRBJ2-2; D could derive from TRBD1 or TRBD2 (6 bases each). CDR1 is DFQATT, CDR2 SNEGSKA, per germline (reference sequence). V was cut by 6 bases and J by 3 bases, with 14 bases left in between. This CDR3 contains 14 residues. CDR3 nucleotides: TGCAGTGCCAGCCCCGGGGGCCACACCGGGGAGCTGTTTTTT. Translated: CSASPGGHTGELFF.

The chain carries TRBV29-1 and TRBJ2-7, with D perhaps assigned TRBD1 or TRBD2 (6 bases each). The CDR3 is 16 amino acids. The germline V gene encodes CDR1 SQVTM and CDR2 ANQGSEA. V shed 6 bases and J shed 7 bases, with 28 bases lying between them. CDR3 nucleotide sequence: TGCAGCGTCGCGGGACACCCAGAGGGCTCCTACAATGAGCAGTACTTC. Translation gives CSVAGHPEGSYNEQYF.

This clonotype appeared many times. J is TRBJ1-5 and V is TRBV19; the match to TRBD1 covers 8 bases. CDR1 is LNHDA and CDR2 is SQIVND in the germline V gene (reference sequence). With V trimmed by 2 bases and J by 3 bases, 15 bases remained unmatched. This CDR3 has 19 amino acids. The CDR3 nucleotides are TGTGCCAGTAGTATATCCGACAGGGGAAGGGTCGGGGACAATCAGCCCCAGCATTTT. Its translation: CASSISDRGRVGDNQPQHF.

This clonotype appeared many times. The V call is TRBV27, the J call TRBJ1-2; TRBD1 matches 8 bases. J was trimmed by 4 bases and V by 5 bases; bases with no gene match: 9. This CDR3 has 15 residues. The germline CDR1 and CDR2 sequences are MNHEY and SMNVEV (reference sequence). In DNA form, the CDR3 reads TGTGCCAGCAGTGATCCAGGGGGCTCCCGCTATGGCTACACCTTC. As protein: CASSDPGGSRYGYTF.

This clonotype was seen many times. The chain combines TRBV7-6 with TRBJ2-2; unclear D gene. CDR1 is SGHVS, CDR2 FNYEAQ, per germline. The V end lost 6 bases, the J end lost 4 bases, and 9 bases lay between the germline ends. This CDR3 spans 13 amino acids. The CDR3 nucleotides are TGTGCCAGCAGTTCCGCCGCCACCGGGGAGCTGTTTTTT. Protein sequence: CASSSAATGELFF.

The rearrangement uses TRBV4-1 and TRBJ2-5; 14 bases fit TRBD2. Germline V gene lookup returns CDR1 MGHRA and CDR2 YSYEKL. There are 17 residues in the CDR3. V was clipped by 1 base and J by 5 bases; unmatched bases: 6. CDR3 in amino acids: CASSQATSGRAVETQYF. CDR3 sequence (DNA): TGCGCCAGCAGCCAAGCGACTAGCGGGAGGGCCGTGGAGACCCAGTACTTC.

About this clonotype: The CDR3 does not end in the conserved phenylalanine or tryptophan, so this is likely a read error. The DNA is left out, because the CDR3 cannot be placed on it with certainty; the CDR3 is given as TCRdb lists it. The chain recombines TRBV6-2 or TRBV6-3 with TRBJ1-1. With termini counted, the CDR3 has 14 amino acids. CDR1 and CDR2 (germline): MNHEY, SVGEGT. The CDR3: CASTSNHMNTETFS.

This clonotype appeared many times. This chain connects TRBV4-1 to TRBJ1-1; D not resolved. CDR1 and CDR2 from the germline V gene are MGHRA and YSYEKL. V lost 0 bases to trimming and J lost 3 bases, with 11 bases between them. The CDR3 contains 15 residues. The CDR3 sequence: CASSQDRFPDTEAFF. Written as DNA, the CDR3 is TGCGCCAGCAGCCAAGATCGTTTCCCCGACACTGAAGCTTTCTTT.

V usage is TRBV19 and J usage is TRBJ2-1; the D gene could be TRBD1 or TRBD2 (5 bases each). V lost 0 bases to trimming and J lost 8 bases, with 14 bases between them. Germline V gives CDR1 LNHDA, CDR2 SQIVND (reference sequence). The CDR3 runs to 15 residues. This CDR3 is CASSIDQLGVDEQFF. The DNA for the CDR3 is TGTGCCAGTAGTATAGATCAACTGGGGGTCGATGAGCAGTTCTTC.

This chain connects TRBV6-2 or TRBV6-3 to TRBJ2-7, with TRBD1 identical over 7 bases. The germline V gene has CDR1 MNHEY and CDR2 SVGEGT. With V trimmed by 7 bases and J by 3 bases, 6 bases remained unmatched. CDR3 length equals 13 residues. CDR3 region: CASIPWTGYEQYF. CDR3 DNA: TGTGCCAGCATACCTTGGACAGGCTACGAGCAGTACTTC.

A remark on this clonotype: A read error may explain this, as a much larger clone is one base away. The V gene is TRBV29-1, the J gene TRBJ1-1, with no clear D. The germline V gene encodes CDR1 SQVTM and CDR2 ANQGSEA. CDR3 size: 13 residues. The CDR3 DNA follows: TGCAGCGTGAAACCACACCCGAACACTAAAGCTTTCTTT. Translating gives CSVKPHPNTKAFF. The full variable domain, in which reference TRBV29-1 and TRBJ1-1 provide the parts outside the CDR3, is SAVISQKPSRDICQRGTSLTIQCQVDSQVTMMFWYRQQPGQSLTLIATANQGSEATYESGFVIDKFPISRPNLTFSTLTVSNMSPEDSSIYLCSVKPHPNTKAFFGQGTRLTVV.

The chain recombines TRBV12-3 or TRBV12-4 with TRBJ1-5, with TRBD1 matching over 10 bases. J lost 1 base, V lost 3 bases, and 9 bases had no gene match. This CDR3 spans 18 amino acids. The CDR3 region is CASSFGDRGRWSNQPQHF. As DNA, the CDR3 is TGTGCCAGCAGTTTTGGGGACAGGGGTAGATGGAGCAATCAGCCCCAGCATTTT.

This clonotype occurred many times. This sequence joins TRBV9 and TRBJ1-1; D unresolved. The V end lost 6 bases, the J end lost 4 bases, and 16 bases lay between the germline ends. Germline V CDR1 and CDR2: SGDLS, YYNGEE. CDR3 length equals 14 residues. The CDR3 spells CASTKLPLTTEAFF. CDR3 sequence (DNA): TGTGCCAGCACCAAACTCCCACTCACCACTGAAGCTTTCTTT.

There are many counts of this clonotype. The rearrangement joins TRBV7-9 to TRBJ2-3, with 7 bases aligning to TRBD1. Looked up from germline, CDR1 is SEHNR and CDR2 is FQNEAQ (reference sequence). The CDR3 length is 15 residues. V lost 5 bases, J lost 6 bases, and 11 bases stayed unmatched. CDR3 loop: CASSRGQSPRDTQYF. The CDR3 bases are TGTGCCAGCAGCAGGGGACAGTCTCCGAGGGATACGCAGTATTTT.

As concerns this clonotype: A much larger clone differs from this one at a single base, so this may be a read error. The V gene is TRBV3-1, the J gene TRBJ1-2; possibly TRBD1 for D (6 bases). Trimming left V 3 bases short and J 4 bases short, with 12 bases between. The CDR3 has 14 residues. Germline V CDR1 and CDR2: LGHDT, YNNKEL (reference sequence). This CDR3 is CASSQTEGGYGYTF. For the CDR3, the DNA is TGTGCCAGCAGCCAGACCGAGGGGGGCTATGGCTACACCTTC.

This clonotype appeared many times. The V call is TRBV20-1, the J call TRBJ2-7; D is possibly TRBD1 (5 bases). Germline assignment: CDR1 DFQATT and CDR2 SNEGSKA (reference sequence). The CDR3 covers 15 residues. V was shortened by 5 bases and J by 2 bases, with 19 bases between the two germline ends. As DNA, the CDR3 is TGCAGTGCTGGGGCACGCATCATGCCCCCCTACGAGCAGTACTTC. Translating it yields CSAGARIMPPYEQYF.

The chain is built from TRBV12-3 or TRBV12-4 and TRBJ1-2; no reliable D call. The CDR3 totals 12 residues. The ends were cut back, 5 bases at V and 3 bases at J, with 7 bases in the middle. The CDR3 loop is CASSGQDYGYTF. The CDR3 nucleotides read TGTGCCAGCAGTGGGCAAGACTATGGCTACACCTTC.

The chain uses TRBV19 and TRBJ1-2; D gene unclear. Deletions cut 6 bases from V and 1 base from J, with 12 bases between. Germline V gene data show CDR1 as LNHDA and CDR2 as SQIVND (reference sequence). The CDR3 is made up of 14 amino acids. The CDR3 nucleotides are TGTGCCAGTAGACCCTCGAGGAGTAACTATGGCTACACCTTC. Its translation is CASRPSRSNYGYTF. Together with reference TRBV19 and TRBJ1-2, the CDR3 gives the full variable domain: DGGITQSPKYLFRKEGQNVTLSCEQNLNHDAMYWYRQDPGQGLRLIYYSQIVNDFQKGDIAEGYSVSREKKESFPLTVTSAQKNPTAFYLCASRPSRSNYGYTFGSGTRLTVV.

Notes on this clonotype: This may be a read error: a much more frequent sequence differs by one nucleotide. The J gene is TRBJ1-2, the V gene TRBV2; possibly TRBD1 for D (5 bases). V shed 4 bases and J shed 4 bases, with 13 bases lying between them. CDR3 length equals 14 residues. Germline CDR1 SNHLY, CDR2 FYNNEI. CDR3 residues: CASSGALGAYGYTF. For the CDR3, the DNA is TGTGCCAGCAGTGGAGCGCTCGGGGCCTATGGCTACACCTTC.

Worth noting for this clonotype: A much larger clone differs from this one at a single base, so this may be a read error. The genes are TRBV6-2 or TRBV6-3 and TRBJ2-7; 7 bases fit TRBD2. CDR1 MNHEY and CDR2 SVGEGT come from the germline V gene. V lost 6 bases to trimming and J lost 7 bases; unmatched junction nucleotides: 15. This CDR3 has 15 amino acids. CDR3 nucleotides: TGTGCCAGCAGGACTGGCGGGAGAGGTATAGGAGAGCAGTACTTC. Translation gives CASRTGGRGIGEQYF.

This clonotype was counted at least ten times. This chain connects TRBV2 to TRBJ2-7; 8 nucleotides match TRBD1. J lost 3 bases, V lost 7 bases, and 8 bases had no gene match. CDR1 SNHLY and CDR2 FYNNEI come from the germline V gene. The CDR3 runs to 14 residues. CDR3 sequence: CASITGTGYYEQYF. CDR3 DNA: TGTGCCAGCATTACCGGGACAGGCTACTACGAGCAGTACTTC.

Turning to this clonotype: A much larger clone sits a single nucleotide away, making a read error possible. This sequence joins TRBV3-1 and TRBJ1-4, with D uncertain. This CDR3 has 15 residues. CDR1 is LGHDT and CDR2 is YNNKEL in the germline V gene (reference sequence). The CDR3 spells CASSQGLRRPERLFF. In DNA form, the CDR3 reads TGTGCCAGCAGCCAAGGCCTTCGCCGTCCAGAAAGACTGTTTTTT.

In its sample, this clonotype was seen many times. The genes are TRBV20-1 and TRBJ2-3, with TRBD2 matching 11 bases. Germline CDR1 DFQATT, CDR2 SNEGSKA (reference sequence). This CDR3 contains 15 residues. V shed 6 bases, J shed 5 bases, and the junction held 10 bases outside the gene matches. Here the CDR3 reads CSAIHSGGAKDTQYF. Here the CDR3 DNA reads TGCAGTGCCATCCATAGCGGGGGGGCCAAAGATACGCAGTATTTT.

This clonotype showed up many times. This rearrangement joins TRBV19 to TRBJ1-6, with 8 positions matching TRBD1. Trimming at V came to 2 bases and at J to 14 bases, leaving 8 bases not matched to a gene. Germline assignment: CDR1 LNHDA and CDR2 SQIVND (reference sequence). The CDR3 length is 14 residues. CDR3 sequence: CASSIRTGTTTLHF. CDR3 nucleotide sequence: TGTGCCAGTAGTATAAGGACAGGGACAACGACCCTCCACTTT.

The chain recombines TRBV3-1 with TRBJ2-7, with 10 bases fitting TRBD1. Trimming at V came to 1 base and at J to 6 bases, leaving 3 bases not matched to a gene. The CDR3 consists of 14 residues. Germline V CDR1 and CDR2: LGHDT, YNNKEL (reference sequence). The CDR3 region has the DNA TGTGCCAGCAGCCAAGTCGGGACAGGGGCCGAGCAGTACTTC. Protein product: CASSQVGTGAEQYF.

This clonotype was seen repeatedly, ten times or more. The CDR3 loop is CASSYSIIVGVVNQPQHF. In DNA form, the CDR3 reads TGTGCCAGCAGTTACTCGATAATAGTCGGGGTGGTAAATCAGCCCCAGCATTTT. The V gene is TRBV6-2 or TRBV6-3, the J gene TRBJ1-5; D call uncertain. Germline values: CDR1 MNHEY, CDR2 SVGEGT. The CDR3 is 18 amino acids. Between the trimmed V and J ends, which lost 0 bases and 4 bases, there was a span of 19 bases.